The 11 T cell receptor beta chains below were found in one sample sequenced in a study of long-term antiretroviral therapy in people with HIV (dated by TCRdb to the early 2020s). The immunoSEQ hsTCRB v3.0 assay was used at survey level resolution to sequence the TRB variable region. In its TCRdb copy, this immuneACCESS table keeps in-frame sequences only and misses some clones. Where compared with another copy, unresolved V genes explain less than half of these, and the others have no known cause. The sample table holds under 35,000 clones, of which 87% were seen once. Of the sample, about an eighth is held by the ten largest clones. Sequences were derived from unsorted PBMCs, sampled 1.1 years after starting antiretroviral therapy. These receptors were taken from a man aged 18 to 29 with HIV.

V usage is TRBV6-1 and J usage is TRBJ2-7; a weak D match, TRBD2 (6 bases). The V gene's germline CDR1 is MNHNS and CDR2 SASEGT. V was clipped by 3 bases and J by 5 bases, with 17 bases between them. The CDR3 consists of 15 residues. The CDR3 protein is CASSDEEGLLHEQYF. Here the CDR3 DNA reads TGTGCCAGCAGTGACGAGGAGGGTCTCCTCCACGAGCAGTACTTC.

CDR3 DNA: TGCGCCAGCTTTCAGGAGGGGGCGAACGAGCAGTACTTC. It encodes CASFQEGANEQYF. The chain is built from TRBV10-2 and TRBJ2-7; D might be TRBD1 (7 bases). Between the trimmed V and J ends, which lost 8 bases and 5 bases, there was a span of 16 bases. The CDR3 is 13 residues long. Germline CDR1 is WSHSY and CDR2 is SAAADI.

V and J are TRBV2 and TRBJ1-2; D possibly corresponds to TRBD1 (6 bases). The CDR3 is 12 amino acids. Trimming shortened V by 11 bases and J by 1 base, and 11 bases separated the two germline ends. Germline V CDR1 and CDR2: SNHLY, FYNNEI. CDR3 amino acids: CAYQDSNYGYTF. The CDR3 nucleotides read TGTGCCTACCAGGACAGTAACTATGGCTACACCTTC.

DNA of the CDR3: TGTGCCAGCAGCTTGGAGAGCGGTTATACGCAGTATTTT. Translation: CASSLESGYTQYF. The chain recombines TRBV5-4 with TRBJ2-3, with D perhaps matching TRBD2 (5 bases). Germline V gives CDR1 SGHNT, CDR2 YYREEE (reference sequence). V was shortened by 0 bases and J by 7 bases, with 9 bases between the two germline ends. The CDR3 is made up of 13 amino acids.

The CDR3 nucleotides read TGTGCCAGCAGCTTAATGAGCCTTAACACTGAAGCTTTCTTT. The encoded protein is CASSLMSLNTEAFF. The rearrangement joins TRBV7-2 to TRBJ1-1; D call uncertain. Germline loops: CDR1 SGHTA, CDR2 FQGNSA. This CDR3 has 14 amino acids. V lost 2 bases and J 2 bases, leaving 9 bases between the germline ends.

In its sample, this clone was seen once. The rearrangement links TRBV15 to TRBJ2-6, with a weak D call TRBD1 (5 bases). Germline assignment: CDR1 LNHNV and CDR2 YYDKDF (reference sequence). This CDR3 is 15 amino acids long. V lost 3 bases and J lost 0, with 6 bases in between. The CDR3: CATSSTGSGANVLTF. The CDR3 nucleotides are TGTGCCACCAGCAGTACAGGCTCTGGGGCCAACGTCCTGACTTTC.

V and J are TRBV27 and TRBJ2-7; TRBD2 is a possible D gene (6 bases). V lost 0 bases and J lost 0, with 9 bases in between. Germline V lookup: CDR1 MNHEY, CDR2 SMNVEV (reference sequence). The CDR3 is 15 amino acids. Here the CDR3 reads CASSLSSSVSYEQYF. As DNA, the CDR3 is TGTGCCAGCAGTTTATCATCTAGCGTCTCCTACGAGCAGTACTTC.

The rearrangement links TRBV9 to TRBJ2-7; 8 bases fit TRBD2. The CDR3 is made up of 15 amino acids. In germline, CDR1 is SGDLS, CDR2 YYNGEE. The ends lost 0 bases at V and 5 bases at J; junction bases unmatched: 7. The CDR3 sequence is CASSVGGREADEQYF. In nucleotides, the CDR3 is TGTGCCAGCAGCGTAGGCGGGCGGGAGGCCGACGAGCAGTACTTC.

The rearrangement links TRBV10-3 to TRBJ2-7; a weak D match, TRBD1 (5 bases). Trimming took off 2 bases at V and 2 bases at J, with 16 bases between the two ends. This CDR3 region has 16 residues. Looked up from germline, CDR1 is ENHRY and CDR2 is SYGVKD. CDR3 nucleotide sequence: TGTGCCATCAGTGAGCCCAAAATAACAGGAACCTACGAGCAGTACTTC. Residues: CAISEPKITGTYEQYF.

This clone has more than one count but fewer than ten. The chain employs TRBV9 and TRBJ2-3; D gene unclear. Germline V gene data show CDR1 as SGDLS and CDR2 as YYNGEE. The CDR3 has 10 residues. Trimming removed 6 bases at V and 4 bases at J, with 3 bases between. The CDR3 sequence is CASNADTQYF. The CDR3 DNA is TGTGCCAGCAATGCAGATACGCAGTATTTT.

Here the CDR3 DNA reads TGTGCCAGCAGCTTTAACAGTCTCAATGAGCAGTTCTTC. Its protein is CASSFNSLNEQFF. The chain joins TRBV11-2 to TRBJ2-1; the D is unclear. Germline loops: CDR1 SGHAT, CDR2 FQNNGV. This CDR3 contains 13 residues. The V and J ends lost 3 bases and 6 bases respectively, with 9 bases between them. Full variable domain (rest looked up from reference TRBV11-2 and TRBJ2-1): EAGVAQSPRYKIIEKRQSVAFWCNPISGHATLYWYQQILGQGPKLLIQFQNNGVVDDSQLPKDRFSAERLKGVDSTLKIQPAKLEDSAVYLCASSFNSLNEQFFGPGTRLTVL.